This TCR beta chain was identified in a study of blood T cell repertoires in COVID-19. In the study overall: Spain, Italy and the United States supplied samples that represented acute and convalescent COVID-19. Sources were T cells, B-cell-depleted T cells, or PBMCs; the material itself was cDNA or gDNA.

In the study's own analysis: Reference gene primer amplification in the assay estimated nucleated cell counts. Only in-frame clones appear in the TCRdb table, and some are missing; sequencing was by immunoSEQ multiplex PCR. V, J and clone size are those of that table, while D and trimming were read from the DNA. The sample includes about 120,000 clones, about 86% of them seen just once. Trimming removed 0 bases from V and 4 bases from J; junction bases left unmatched: 6. Germline values: CDR1 SGHRS, CDR2 YFSETQ. CDR3 size: 15 residues. The J gene is TRBJ2-7, the V gene TRBV5-1; 8 bases fit TRBD1. Sequenced: peripheral blood. The receptor was derived from a woman between 45 and 60 years old with acute or convalescent COVID-19. CDR3 nucleotides: TGCGCCAGCAGCTTGGTCTCAGGGGGCGCGTACGAGCAGTACTTC. As protein: CASSLVSGGAYEQYF.